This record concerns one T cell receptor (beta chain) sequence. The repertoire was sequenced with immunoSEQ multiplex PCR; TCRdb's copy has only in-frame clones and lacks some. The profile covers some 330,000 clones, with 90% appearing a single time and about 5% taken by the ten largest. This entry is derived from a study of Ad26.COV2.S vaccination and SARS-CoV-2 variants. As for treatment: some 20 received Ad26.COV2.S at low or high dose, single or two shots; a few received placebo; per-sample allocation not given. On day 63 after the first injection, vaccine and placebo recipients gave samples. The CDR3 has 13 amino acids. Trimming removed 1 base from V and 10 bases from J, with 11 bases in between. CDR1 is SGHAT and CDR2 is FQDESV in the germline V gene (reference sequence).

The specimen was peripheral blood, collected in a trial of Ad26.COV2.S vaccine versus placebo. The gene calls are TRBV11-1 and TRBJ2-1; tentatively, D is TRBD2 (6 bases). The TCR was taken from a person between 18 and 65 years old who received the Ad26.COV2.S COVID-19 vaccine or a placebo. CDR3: CASSLDILAEQFF. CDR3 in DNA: TGTGCCAGCAGCTTAGATATACTAGCAGAGCAGTTCTTC.